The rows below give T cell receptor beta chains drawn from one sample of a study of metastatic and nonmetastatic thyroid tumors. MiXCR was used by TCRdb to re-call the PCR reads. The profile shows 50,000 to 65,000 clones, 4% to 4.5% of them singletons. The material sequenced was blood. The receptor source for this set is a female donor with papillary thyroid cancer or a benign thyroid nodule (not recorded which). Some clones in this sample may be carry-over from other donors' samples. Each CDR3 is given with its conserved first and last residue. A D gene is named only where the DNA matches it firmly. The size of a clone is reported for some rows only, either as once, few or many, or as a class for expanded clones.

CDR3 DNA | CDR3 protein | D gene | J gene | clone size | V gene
TGCAGCGTTGTACTAACAGCCGATAGCAATCAGCCCCAGCATTTT | CSVVLTADSNQPQHF | NA | TRBJ1-5 | many | TRBV29-1
TGTGCCAGCACCCTGGACGGGGACCAGCCCCAGCATTTT | CASTLDGDQPQHF | NA | TRBJ1-5 | many | TRBV2
TGTGCCAGCAGCCGCTGTGGGTTAGCCAAAAACATTCAGTACTTC | CASSRCGLAKNIQYF | NA | TRBJ2-4 | once | TRBV7-9
TGCGCCAGCAGCTTGTTGCTGCAAGAGACCCAGTACTTC | CASSLLLQETQYF | NA | TRBJ2-5 | many | TRBV5-1
TGTGCCAGCAGCTTAGGGGGGTCGACCGGGGAGCTGTTTTTT | CASSLGGSTGELFF | NA | TRBJ2-2 | many | TRBV7-8
TGTGCCAGCAGCTTATCTCCCGGGAAAAATGAGCAGTTCTTC | CASSLSPGKNEQFF | NA | TRBJ2-1 | many | TRBV11-2
TGTGCCAGCACAGGACGACCAACAATCACCAATGAGCAGTTCTTC | CASTGRPTITNEQFF | NA | TRBJ2-1 | few | TRBV6-1
TGTGCCAGCAGCTTAGCAGGGGGCGGCTACACCTTC | CASSLAGGGYTF | TRBD1 | TRBJ1-2 | many | TRBV11-2
TGTGCCAGTAGTGGATCGACAGGGAGAGGGAACACTGAAGCTTTCTTT | CASSGSTGRGNTEAFF | TRBD1 | TRBJ1-1 | many | TRBV19
TGTGCCAGCATCCCTCTAGCGGGAGGGCCGGACGAGCAGTACTTC | CASIPLAGGPDEQYF | TRBD2 | TRBJ2-7 | many | TRBV5-5
TGTGCCAGCAGCCAAGAAGGACGGGGTGAAGCTTTCTTT | CASSQEGRGEAFF | NA | TRBJ1-1 | many | TRBV3-1
TGTGCCAGCCACAGAAGTACTAACTATGGCTACACCTTC | CASHRSTNYGYTF | NA | TRBJ1-2 | many | TRBV28
TGCAGTGCTAGAGCTAGCGGGGGATCTAACACCGGGGAGCTGTTTTTT | CSARASGGSNTGELFF | TRBD2 | TRBJ2-2 | many | TRBV20-1
TGTGCCAGCAGCCGCGGGCAACCTAGCACGGATACGCAGTATTTT | CASSRGQPSTDTQYF | NA | TRBJ2-3 | NA | TRBV4-2
TGTGCCAGCAGGCACGGTTGGGAGCAGTACTTC | CASRHGWEQYF | NA | TRBJ2-7 | many | TRBV3-1
TGTGCCAGCAGCCCCCCAGGTGTGTGGGCTGGAGATACCCAGTACTTC | CASSPPGVWAGDTQYF | NA | TRBJ2-5 | few | TRBV7-9
TGTGCCAGCACCAGGACTAGCGGGCTCGGAGATACGCAGTATTTT | CASTRTSGLGDTQYF | TRBD2 | TRBJ2-3 | many | TRBV28
TGTGCCAGCTCGTCGACTAGCGGTAGCTCCTACGAGCAGTACTTC | CASSSTSGSSYEQYF | TRBD2 | TRBJ2-7 | many | TRBV18
TGTGCCAGCAGTTGGACTAGCGGTATCACAGATACGCAGTATTTT | CASSWTSGITDTQYF | TRBD2 | TRBJ2-3 | few | TRBV6-2/TRBV6-3
TGTGCCAGCAGTGAAAAAGGGGGCAGGGCCTACGAGCAGTACTTC | CASSEKGGRAYEQYF | TRBD1 | TRBJ2-7 | NA | TRBV6-4
TGTGCCAGCAGCCCGGGAGGCGCTAGCGGGGCCTACGAGCAGTACTTC | CASSPGGASGAYEQYF | TRBD2 | TRBJ2-7 | few | TRBV7-3
TGTGCCAGCAGTTTAGGGGGGAGTGCCTTGGATACGCAGTATTTT | CASSLGGSALDTQYF | NA | TRBJ2-3 | many | TRBV12-3/TRBV12-4
TGTGCCTGGAGTGCACGAAGCGGGGCCCTGAGAACTGAAGCTTTCTTT | CAWSARSGALRTEAFF | NA | TRBJ1-1 | many | TRBV30
TGTGCCTGGACTAGCACAGGGGGCTGGGGTGGCACTGAAGCTTTCTTT | CAWTSTGGWGGTEAFF | TRBD1 | TRBJ1-1 | many | TRBV30
TGTGCCAGCAGCCAAGATGGTTTAGGGGACCTCCTTTTT | CASSQDGLGDLLF | NA | TRBJ1-4 | many | TRBV4-2
TGTGCCAGCAGCTTAGGTAGCGGGAGAAGCCCCGAGCAGTACTTC | CASSLGSGRSPEQYF | TRBD2 | TRBJ2-7 | NA | TRBV11-1
TGTGCCAGCAGCAACCCGGGACTAGCGGGAGGTTACAATGAGCAGTTCTTC | CASSNPGLAGGYNEQFF | TRBD2 | TRBJ2-1 | many | TRBV7-8
TGTGCCAGTAGTATGTGGGGCGTAGAGACCCAGTACTTC | CASSMWGVETQYF | NA | TRBJ2-5 | many | TRBV19
TGTGCCACCAGCAGAGATTTGGACAGCAATCAGCCCCAGCATTTT | CATSRDLDSNQPQHF | NA | TRBJ1-5 | many | TRBV15
TGTGCCACGAACTTAGCGAACACCGGGGAGCTGTTTTTT | CATNLANTGELFF | NA | TRBJ2-2 | many | TRBV28
TGTGCCAGCAGCTTACTGGGCTCGGCTGGAAACACCATATATTTT | CASSLLGSAGNTIYF | NA | TRBJ1-3 | NA | TRBV11-2
TGTGCCAGCTCACCAGCATCGTCAGGACTAGCGGAAAGCTACGAGCAGTACTTC | CASSPASSGLAESYEQYF | TRBD2 | TRBJ2-7 | many | TRBV18
TGTGCCAGCAGCCCGGGGACACACGAGCAGTACTTC | CASSPGTHEQYF | NA | TRBJ2-7 | NA | TRBV11-3
TGTGCCAGTAGTCCTCGGACAGATTCCAATGAGCAGTTCTTC | CASSPRTDSNEQFF | NA | TRBJ2-1 | many | TRBV19